The sequence of this T cell receptor beta chain was determined in a study of OX40 agonist ivuxolimab in advanced cancers. Study-wide findings and caveats: Part of the nonresponder group also had normalized T-cell clonal expansion that was low. Expansion of clones was among the lowest in partial responders at 0.1-3.0 mg/kg. CD8+ T cells showed, on average, more clonal expansion than CD4+ cells.

Clones were sequenced by immunoSEQ multiplex PCR, and TCRdb holds only the in-frame ones, with some missing. Counted here are 69,000 or so clones, around 87% occurring once; the ten biggest clones make up 5.5% to 8%. In regard to this clone: Antigen specificity is unknown.

From germline, CDR1 is LGHNA and CDR2 YSLEER. Trimming stripped 0 bases from V and 2 bases from J, with 10 bases between. The CDR3 contains 15 residues. This sequence joins TRBV4-3 and TRBJ1-1; a possible D gene is TRBD1 (5 bases). This sequence was found in an adult with an advanced solid tumor such as melanoma, head and neck, liver or kidney cancer. The specimen was CD4+ or CD8+ T cells sorted from blood, collected in a trial of the OX40 agonist ivuxolimab. Written as DNA, the CDR3 is TGCGCCAGCAGCCAAGAGCCACAGGTAAACACTGAAGCTTTCTTT. It specifies CASSQEPQVNTEAFF.